The 3 T cell receptor beta chains below all came from one sample that was sequenced in a study of shared clonotypes between healthy human individuals. The assay was immunoSEQ multiplex PCR, and TCRdb's table has in-frame clones only and misses some. The sample has fewer than 2.5 million clones, roughly 93% seen once. Material: naive CD4+ T cells from PBMCs. Described subset: CD45RA+ positively selected. The source is a man aged 18 to 29 in good health. Some clones in this sample may be carry-over from other donors' samples.

The chain joins TRBV5-1 to TRBJ2-1; TRBD1 aligns across 11 bases. Germline CDR1 is SGHRS and CDR2 is YFSETQ. The CDR3 is 14 residues long. The V gene end was trimmed by 4 bases and the J gene end by 4 bases; junction bases not matched to a gene: 1. CDR3 region: CASSGQGAYNEQFF. Here the CDR3 DNA reads TGCGCCAGCAGCGGACAGGGGGCGTACAATGAGCAGTTCTTC.

The rearrangement joins TRBV9 to TRBJ2-2, with D perhaps matching TRBD2 (6 bases). CDR1 and CDR2 from the germline V gene are SGDLS and YYNGEE. The CDR3 extends over 17 amino acids. V gave up 0 bases and J gave up 0 bases, with 12 bases separating them. CDR3 in DNA: TGTGCCAGCAGCGTAGTAGGAGGGAACTCGAACACCGGGGAGCTGTTTTTT. Residues: CASSVVGGNSNTGELFF.

This chain uses TRBV11-2 with TRBJ1-1; D possibly corresponds to TRBD1 (5 bases). Germline CDR1 and CDR2: SGHAT and FQNNGV. This CDR3 has 14 amino acids. The germline V and J ends were trimmed by 2 bases and 4 bases, with 11 bases remaining between them. The CDR3: CASSLLGGSTEAFF. The CDR3 bases are TGTGCCAGCAGCTTACTTGGGGGGAGCACTGAAGCTTTCTTT.